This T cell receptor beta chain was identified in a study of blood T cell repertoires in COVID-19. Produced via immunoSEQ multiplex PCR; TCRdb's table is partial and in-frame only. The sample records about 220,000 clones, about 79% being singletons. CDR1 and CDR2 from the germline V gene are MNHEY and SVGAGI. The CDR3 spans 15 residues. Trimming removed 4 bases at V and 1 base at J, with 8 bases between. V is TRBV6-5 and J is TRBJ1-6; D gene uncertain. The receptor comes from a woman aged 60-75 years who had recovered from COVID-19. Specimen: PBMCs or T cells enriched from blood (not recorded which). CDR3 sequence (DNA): TGTGCCAGCAGTTCCCGTCGGTCCTATAATTCACCCCTCCACTTT. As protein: CASSSRRSYNSPLHF.